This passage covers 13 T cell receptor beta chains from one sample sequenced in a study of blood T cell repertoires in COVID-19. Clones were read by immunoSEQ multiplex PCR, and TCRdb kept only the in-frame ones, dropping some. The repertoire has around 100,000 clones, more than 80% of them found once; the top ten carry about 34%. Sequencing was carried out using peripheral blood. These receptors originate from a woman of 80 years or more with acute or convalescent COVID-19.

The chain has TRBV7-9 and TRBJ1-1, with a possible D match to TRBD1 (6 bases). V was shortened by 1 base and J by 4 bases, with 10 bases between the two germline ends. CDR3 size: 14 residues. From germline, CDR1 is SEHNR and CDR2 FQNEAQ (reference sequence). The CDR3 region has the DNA TGTGCCAGCAGCTTAGGAGTAGGGGGCACTGAAGCTTTCTTT. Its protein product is CASSLGVGGTEAFF.

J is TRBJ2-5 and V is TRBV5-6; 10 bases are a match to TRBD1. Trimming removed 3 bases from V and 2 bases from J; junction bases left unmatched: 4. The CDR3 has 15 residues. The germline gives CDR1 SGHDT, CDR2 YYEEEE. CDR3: CASSYTGQGQETQYF. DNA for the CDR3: TGTGCCAGCAGCTACACGGGACAGGGGCAAGAGACCCAGTACTTC.

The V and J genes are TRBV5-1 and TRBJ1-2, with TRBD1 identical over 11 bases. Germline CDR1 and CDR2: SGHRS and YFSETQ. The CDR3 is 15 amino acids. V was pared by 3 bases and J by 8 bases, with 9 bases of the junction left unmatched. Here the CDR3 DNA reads TGCGCCAGCAGCTCCACTGGACAGGGGGCCTGGGGCTACACCTTC. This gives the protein CASSSTGQGAWGYTF.

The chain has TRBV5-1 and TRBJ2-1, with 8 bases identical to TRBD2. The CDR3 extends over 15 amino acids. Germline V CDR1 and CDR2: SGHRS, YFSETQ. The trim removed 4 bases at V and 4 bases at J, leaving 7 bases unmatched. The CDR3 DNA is TGCGCCAGCAGCGACATAGCGGGGCCTTACAATGAGCAGTTCTTC. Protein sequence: CASSDIAGPYNEQFF.

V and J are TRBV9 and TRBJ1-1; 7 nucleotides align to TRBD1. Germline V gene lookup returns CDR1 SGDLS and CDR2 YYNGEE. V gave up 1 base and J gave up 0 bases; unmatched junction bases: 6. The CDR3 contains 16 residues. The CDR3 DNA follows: TGTGCCAGCAGCGTATCCGCGACAGGGATGAACACTGAAGCTTTCTTT. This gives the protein CASSVSATGMNTEAFF. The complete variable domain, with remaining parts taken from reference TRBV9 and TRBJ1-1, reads DSGVTQTPKHLITATGQRVTLRCSPRSGDLSVYWYQQSLDQGLQFLIQYYNGEERAKGNILERFSAQQFPDLHSELNLSSLELGDSALYFCASSVSATGMNTEAFFGQGTRLTVV.

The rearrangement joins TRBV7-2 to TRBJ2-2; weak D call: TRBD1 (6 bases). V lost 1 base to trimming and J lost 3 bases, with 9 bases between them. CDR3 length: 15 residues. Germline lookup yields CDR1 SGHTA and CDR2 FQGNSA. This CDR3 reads CASSLVGGDTGELFF. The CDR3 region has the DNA TGTGCCAGCAGCTTAGTAGGGGGAGACACCGGGGAGCTGTTTTTT.

CDR3 bases: TGTGCCTGGACCCCTGGCGGGGTAGCCTACGAGCAGTACTTC. Its translation: CAWTPGGVAYEQYF. The chain joins TRBV30 to TRBJ2-7; maybe TRBD2 (6 bases). The CDR3 sequence is 14 residues long. CDR1 is GTSNPN, CDR2 SVGIG, per germline (reference sequence). Trimming pared 4 bases from V and 2 bases from J, leaving 15 bases between.

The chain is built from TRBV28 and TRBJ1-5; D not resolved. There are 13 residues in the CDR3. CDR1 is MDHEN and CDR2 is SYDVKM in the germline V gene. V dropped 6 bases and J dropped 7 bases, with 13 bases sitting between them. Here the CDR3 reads CASSPGFPQPQHF. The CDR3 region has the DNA TGTGCCAGCAGCCCGGGGTTCCCGCAGCCCCAGCATTTT.

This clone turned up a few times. In DNA form, the CDR3 reads TGTGCCAGCAGTGAAAGTCGGCTAGCTGCGCAGTTCTTC. Protein product: CASSESRLAAQFF. This chain links TRBV2 with TRBJ2-1; TRBD2 is a possible D gene (5 bases). Germline V lookup: CDR1 SNHLY, CDR2 FYNNEI. CDR3 length: 13 amino acids. Trimming cost V 2 bases and J 12 bases, with 14 bases left between them.

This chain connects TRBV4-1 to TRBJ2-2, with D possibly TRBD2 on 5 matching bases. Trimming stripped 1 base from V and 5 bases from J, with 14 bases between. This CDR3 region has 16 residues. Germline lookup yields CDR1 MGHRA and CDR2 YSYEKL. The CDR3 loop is CASSQVLHGGTGELFF. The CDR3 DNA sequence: TGCGCCAGCAGCCAAGTTCTGCACGGAGGAACCGGGGAGCTGTTTTTT.

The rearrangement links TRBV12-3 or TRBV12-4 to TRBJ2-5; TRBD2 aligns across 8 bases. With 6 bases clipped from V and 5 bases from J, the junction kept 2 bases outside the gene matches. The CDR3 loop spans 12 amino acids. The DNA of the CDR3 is TGTGCCAGCAGACGGGGGGGCGAGACCCAGTACTTC. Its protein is CASRRGGETQYF.

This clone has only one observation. CDR3 DNA sequence: TGTGCCAGCTCACCTGCGGGGGAGAACACCGGGGAGCTGTTTTTT. Protein: CASSPAGENTGELFF. The chain combines TRBV18 with TRBJ2-2; 7 bases line up with TRBD2. CDR1 is KGHSH and CDR2 is LQKENI in the germline V gene. Trimming removed 3 bases from V and 1 base from J; junction bases left unmatched: 2. The CDR3 has 15 amino acids.

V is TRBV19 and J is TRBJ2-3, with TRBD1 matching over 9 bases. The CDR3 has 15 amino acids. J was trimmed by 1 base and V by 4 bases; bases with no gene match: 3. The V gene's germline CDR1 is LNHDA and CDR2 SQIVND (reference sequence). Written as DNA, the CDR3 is TGTGCCAGTAGTACGACAGGGGGAGGCACAGATACGCAGTATTTT. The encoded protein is CASSTTGGGTDTQYF.